These 28 T cell receptor beta chains originate from one sample sequenced in a study of T-cell reconstitution after alpha-beta-depleted transplantation in children. Unique molecular identifiers were used to barcode this TCRbeta library. A single record per CDR3 protein comes from TCRdb applying MiXCR to the PCR reads. The sample records approximately 1,000,000 distinct CDR3 sequences, about 29% being singletons. The sequenced sample was PBMCs, mostly from graft donor cells, obtained 360 days after TCRalphabeta/CD19-depleted stem cell transplant. The source of these receptors is a boy under three years old who had a stem cell transplant for SCID, so the T cells may come from the graft donor.

The chain employs TRBV5-1 and TRBJ2-7, with TRBD2 matching over 10 bases. The germline V gene encodes CDR1 SGHRS and CDR2 YFSETQ. The CDR3 is 14 amino acids. Trimming removed 5 bases from V and 2 bases from J; junction bases left unmatched: 4. CDR3 loop: CASRLAGKTYEQYF. CDR3 in DNA: TGCGCCAGCAGACTAGCGGGGAAAACCTACGAGCAGTACTTC. Variable domain in full (rest from reference TRBV5-1 and TRBJ2-7): KAGVTQTPRYLIKTRGQQVTLSCSPISGHRSVSWYQQTPGQGLQFLFEYFSETQRNKGNFPGRFSGRQFSNSRSEMNVSTLELGDSALYLCASRLAGKTYEQYFGPGTRLTVT.

This clonotype was counted between two and nine times. This chain connects TRBV9 to TRBJ2-5; possibly TRBD2 for D (6 bases). The CDR3 has 14 amino acids. Trimming removed 3 bases at V and 2 bases at J, with 11 bases between. The germline gives CDR1 SGDLS, CDR2 YYNGEE. The CDR3 here is CASSAGGTQETQYF. CDR3 DNA sequence: TGTGCCAGCAGCGCCGGGGGAACTCAAGAGACCCAGTACTTC.

The table lists this clonotype with a few counts. The chain links TRBV12-3 or TRBV12-4 to TRBJ1-2; D is undetermined. The CDR3 sequence is 14 residues long. With 7 bases removed from V and 2 bases from J, the gap between germline ends came to 14 bases. CDR3 loop: CASTGRRRNYGYTF. The CDR3 nucleotides are TGTGCCAGCACTGGTAGGCGGAGAAACTATGGCTACACCTTC.

This chain uses TRBV12-3 or TRBV12-4 with TRBJ1-6; the D is unclear. The CDR3 is 14 amino acids. V lost 1 base and J 10 bases, leaving 11 bases between the germline ends. The CDR3 DNA follows: TGTGCCAGCAGTTTAGTCCGTAAGGGCTCACCCCTCCACTTT. Its protein is CASSLVRKGSPLHF.

The genes are TRBV7-9 and TRBJ2-2, with unresolved D. The germline V and J ends were trimmed by 5 bases and 5 bases, with 12 bases remaining between them. The V gene's germline CDR1 is SEHNR and CDR2 FQNEAQ (reference sequence). The CDR3 is 14 amino acids. DNA for the CDR3: TGTGCCAGCAGCCTCCTGGTCGAAACCGGGGAGCTGTTTTTT. Translated: CASSLLVETGELFF.

Many counts were recorded for this clonotype. This chain uses TRBV10-3 with TRBJ2-3; possibly TRBD1 or TRBD2 for D (5 bases each). The germline CDR1 and CDR2 sequences are ENHRY and SYGVKD. The CDR3 has 16 amino acids. The ends were cut back, 0 bases at V and 0 bases at J, with 10 bases in the middle. The CDR3 region has the DNA TGTGCCATCAGTGAGTCAACGGGACGGAGCACAGATACGCAGTATTTT. This translates into CAISESTGRSTDTQYF.

The V call is TRBV20-1, the J call TRBJ2-3; 12 bases agree with TRBD2. Germline values: CDR1 DFQATT, CDR2 SNEGSKA (reference sequence). V was pared by 5 bases and J by 0 bases, with 9 bases of the junction left unmatched. This CDR3 region has 17 residues. For the CDR3, the DNA is TGCAGTGCTGGGGGGCTAGCGGGGGGGTCTAGCACAGATACGCAGTATTTT. This translates into CSAGGLAGGSSTDTQYF.

This clonotype appeared a single time. The chain has TRBV4-1 and TRBJ1-2, with D tentatively TRBD1 (5 bases). The CDR3 sequence is 16 residues long. CDR1 and CDR2 (germline): MGHRA, YSYEKL. V was cut by 0 bases and J by 4 bases, with 15 bases left in between. The DNA of the CDR3 is TGCGCCAGCAGCCAAGATGGGGGAGGTCGGCCCTATGGCTACACCTTC. This gives the protein CASSQDGGGRPYGYTF.

This clonotype was seen a few times. The rearrangement uses TRBV15 and TRBJ2-5; D possibly corresponds to TRBD2 (6 bases). CDR3 length equals 16 residues. In germline, CDR1 is LNHNV, CDR2 YYDKDF (reference sequence). The V end was cut by 1 base, the J end by 3 bases, with 15 bases between. CDR3 nucleotides: TGTGCCACCAGCAGAGGGGCGTGGACTATAGAAGAGACCCAGTACTTC. It yields the protein CATSRGAWTIEETQYF. The entire variable domain, with the rest obtained from reference TRBV15 and TRBJ2-5, is as follows: DAMVIQNPRYQVTQFGKPVTLSCSQTLNHNVMYWYQQKSSQAPKLLFHYYDKDFNNEADTPDNFQSRRPNTSFCFLDIRSPGLGDTAMYLCATSRGAWTIEETQYFGPGTRLLVL.

The sample holds a few counts of this clonotype. This chain connects TRBV5-1 to TRBJ1-5; 7 bases agree with TRBD1. After removal of 4 bases from V and 6 bases from J, the junction contained 10 bases not matched to a gene. There are 15 residues in the CDR3. The germline V gene encodes CDR1 SGHRS and CDR2 YFSETQ. This CDR3 reads CASSLQTGLGQPQHF. For the CDR3, the DNA is TGCGCCAGCAGCCTCCAGACAGGGCTGGGTCAGCCCCAGCATTTT. Full variable domain (rest looked up from reference TRBV5-1 and TRBJ1-5): KAGVTQTPRYLIKTRGQQVTLSCSPISGHRSVSWYQQTPGQGLQFLFEYFSETQRNKGNFPGRFSGRQFSNSRSEMNVSTLELGDSALYLCASSLQTGLGQPQHFGDGTRLSIL.

The J gene is TRBJ2-1, the V gene TRBV2; TRBD2 aligns across 12 bases. This CDR3 contains 18 residues. CDR1 is SNHLY and CDR2 is FYNNEI in the germline V gene. V was pared by 4 bases and J by 5 bases, with 12 bases of the junction left unmatched. CDR3 loop: CASSASKARTSGDNEQFF. The DNA for the CDR3 is TGTGCCAGCAGTGCCTCTAAGGCTAGGACTAGCGGGGACAATGAGCAGTTCTTC.

The CDR3 loop is CASSRGGISGELFF. The CDR3, as DNA: TGTGCCAGCAGTAGAGGGGGAATATCCGGGGAGCTGTTTTTT. V gene TRBV6-1 combines with J gene TRBJ2-2, with D possibly TRBD1 on 6 matching bases. Germline loops: CDR1 MNHNS, CDR2 SASEGT. Trimming removed 5 bases at V and 6 bases at J, with 13 bases between. The CDR3 spans 14 residues.

The chain links TRBV6-5 to TRBJ2-7; 11 bases are shared with TRBD1. The V gene end was trimmed by 5 bases and the J gene end by 3 bases; junction bases not matched to a gene: 9. The germline V gene has CDR1 MNHEY and CDR2 SVGAGI. The CDR3 consists of 16 residues. The CDR3 bases are TGTGCCAGCAGTCACCGCCGTGGGACAGGGGGCTACGAGCAGTACTTC. Translated: CASSHRRGTGGYEQYF.

The chain combines TRBV12-3 or TRBV12-4 with TRBJ1-1, with TRBD1 as a possible D gene (5 bases). The ends were cut back, 7 bases at V and 1 base at J, with 19 bases in the middle. This CDR3 region has 16 residues. The CDR3 protein is CASIPSLGGGNTEAFF. The CDR3 DNA sequence: TGTGCCAGCATCCCCTCACTTGGGGGAGGGAACACTGAAGCTTTCTTT.

This chain uses TRBV29-1 with TRBJ2-2, with D maybe TRBD1 (5 bases). CDR3 length: 12 residues. The V gene's germline CDR1 is SQVTM and CDR2 ANQGSEA. Trimming stripped 6 bases from V and 1 base from J, with 6 bases between. Here the CDR3 DNA reads TGCAGCGTGACAGAGAACACCGGGGAGCTGTTTTTT. It encodes CSVTENTGELFF.

This clonotype was detected only a few times. This chain joins TRBV4-1 and TRBJ2-5; the D gene is possibly TRBD1 (6 bases). CDR3 size: 14 residues. Germline V gene sequence: CDR1 MGHRA, CDR2 YSYEKL. With 2 bases removed from V and 2 bases from J, the gap between germline ends came to 9 bases. CDR3 region: CASSQWTDQETQYF. CDR3 DNA: TGCGCCAGCAGCCAATGGACAGATCAAGAGACCCAGTACTTC.

This clonotype was observed a handful of times. The J gene is TRBJ2-5, the V gene TRBV4-1; D not certain. The germline V and J ends were trimmed by 4 bases and 1 base, with 13 bases remaining between them. Germline CDR1 is MGHRA and CDR2 is YSYEKL. The CDR3 is 15 residues long. The CDR3 protein is CASSLPGGPQETQYF. CDR3 bases: TGCGCCAGCAGCCTCCCTGGCGGACCCCAAGAGACCCAGTACTTC.

The gene calls are TRBV20-1 and TRBJ2-3; TRBD1 is a possible D gene (5 bases). Germline lookup yields CDR1 DFQATT and CDR2 SNEGSKA (reference sequence). The V and J ends lost 4 bases and 1 base respectively, with 9 bases between them. CDR3 length equals 13 residues. CDR3 coding DNA: TGCAGTGCTACGCTACAGGGCACAGATACGCAGTATTTT. This translates into CSATLQGTDTQYF.

This sequence joins TRBV6-1 and TRBJ2-2; D might be TRBD2 (7 bases). The CDR3 spans 18 residues. Trimming took 6 bases from V and 0 from J, leaving 20 bases between them. Germline-derived CDR1 and CDR2 are MNHNS and SASEGT. The CDR3 DNA is TGTGCCAGCAGCTGGTTCCGGGCGGGGGCTACGAACACCGGGGAGCTGTTTTTT. Encoded protein: CASSWFRAGATNTGELFF.

The chain employs TRBV29-1 and TRBJ2-7; D gene unclear. The CDR3 is 13 residues long. V lost 3 bases and J 0 bases, leaving 9 bases between the germline ends. Germline assignment: CDR1 SQVTM and CDR2 ANQGSEA. CDR3 sequence (DNA): TGCAGCGTTGAGGCGGCAAGCTCCTACGAGCAGTACTTC. This translates into CSVEAASSYEQYF.

This clonotype was recorded a few times. This chain connects TRBV9 to TRBJ2-3, with 9 positions matching TRBD1. The V gene end was trimmed by 3 bases and the J gene end by 10 bases; junction bases not matched to a gene: 6. CDR3 length: 13 residues. The V gene's germline CDR1 is SGDLS and CDR2 YYNGEE. The chain's CDR3 is CASSATGGVPQYF. DNA of the CDR3: TGTGCCAGCAGCGCTACAGGGGGCGTCCCGCAGTATTTT.

The sample holds a few counts of this clonotype. This rearrangement joins TRBV10-3 to TRBJ2-3, with 8 bases aligning to TRBD1. The germline gives CDR1 ENHRY, CDR2 SYGVKD. CDR3 length: 13 amino acids. V shed 4 bases, J shed 6 bases, and the junction held 3 bases outside the gene matches. The CDR3 DNA sequence: TGTGCCATCAGTGTACGGACAGGGGATACGCAGTATTTT. Translating gives CAISVRTGDTQYF.

This clonotype was seen more than once but under ten times. The chain employs TRBV12-3 or TRBV12-4 and TRBJ2-7; D could derive from TRBD1 or TRBD2 (6 bases each). CDR3 size: 15 residues. The V end was cut by 2 bases, the J end by 4 bases, with 15 bases between. DNA for the CDR3: TGTGCCAGCAGTTTACGGGAAGGGGGGCCATACGAGCAGTACTTC. It encodes CASSLREGGPYEQYF.

This chain uses TRBV9 with TRBJ2-7; D ambiguous. This CDR3 region has 14 residues. CDR1 and CDR2 from the germline V gene are SGDLS and YYNGEE. V lost 4 bases and J 1 base, leaving 12 bases between the germline ends. The CDR3 bases are TGTGCCAGCAGCCCCCGTCCCCCGTCCTACGAGCAGTACTTC. The encoded protein is CASSPRPPSYEQYF.

The rearrangement links TRBV20-1 to TRBJ2-5, with D possibly TRBD2 on 5 matching bases. In germline, CDR1 is DFQATT, CDR2 SNEGSKA (reference sequence). The CDR3 has 12 residues. Trimming pared 3 bases from V and 7 bases from J, leaving 12 bases between. The CDR3 reads CSASFSGGTQYF. CDR3 DNA sequence: TGCAGTGCTAGCTTCAGCGGTGGGACCCAGTACTTC.

The rearrangement uses TRBV12-3 or TRBV12-4 and TRBJ2-1; 8 bases are shared with TRBD2. The CDR3 contains 12 residues. The junction had 3 bases not matched to a gene; V was cut back by 6 bases and J by 8 bases. In DNA, the CDR3 is TGTGCCAGCAGGCTAGCGGGCTATGAGCAGTTCTTC. Translated: CASRLAGYEQFF.

The CDR3 nucleotides are TGTGCCACCAGCAGAGGTGGAGACACAGATACGCAGTATTTT. Amino acid sequence: CATSRGGDTDTQYF. The J gene is TRBJ2-3, the V gene TRBV15, with D uncertain. Germline V gives CDR1 LNHNV, CDR2 YYDKDF (reference sequence). The CDR3 consists of 14 residues. Trimming left V 1 base short and J 2 bases short, with 7 bases between.

V usage is TRBV20-1 and J usage is TRBJ1-1; TRBD1 matches at 7 bases. The V gene's germline CDR1 is DFQATT and CDR2 SNEGSKA (reference sequence). J lost 5 bases, V lost 3 bases, and 6 bases had no gene match. CDR3 length equals 13 residues. The CDR3 region is CSASATGRTEAFF. Written as DNA, the CDR3 is TGCAGTGCTAGCGCGACAGGGAGGACTGAAGCTTTCTTT.